Listed below are T cell receptor beta chains from one sample, sequenced in a study of regulatory T cells in long-lasting Graves disease. TCRdb re-derived calls from the multiplex PCR reads in MiXCR, one entry per CDR3 protein. The table includes over 300,000 distinct CDR3 sequences, about 16% detected once. Here the sequenced sample was peripheral blood mononuclear cells (PBMCs), taken at new diagnosis, from a patient treated with antithyroid drugs. All receptors come from a female donor with Graves disease. Both conserved end residues are part of each CDR3. Each record gives: clone size, D gene, J gene, V gene, CDR3 DNA, CDR3 protein. A D gene is named only where the DNA matches it firmly. Size values are once, few and many counts, or a class for expanded clones, and some rows have none.

>many|.|TRBJ1-6|TRBV12-5
TGTGCTAGTGTCACGGATCAGGGAGATTCACCCCTCCACTTT
CASVTDQGDSPLHF
>once|.|TRBJ2-7|TRBV28
TGTGCCAGCAGTCCATACCAGGAAAGGGGGGACTACGAGCAGTACTTC
CASSPYQERGDYEQYF
>many|TRBD2|TRBJ2-3|TRBV10-1
TGCGCCGTAGCGGGGGAAATTTCAGATACGCAGTATTTT
CAVAGEISDTQYF
>many|.|TRBJ2-2|TRBV7-9
TGTGCCAGCAGCCGAGGACTCTTAGGGGACCCTCGCACCGGGGAGCTGTTTTTT
CASSRGLLGDPRTGELFF
>.|TRBD1|TRBJ1-2|TRBV19
TGTGCCAGTAGTGCAGGGACAGCCGTAATAGTCTATGGCTACACCTTC
CASSAGTAVIVYGYTF
>once|.|TRBJ2-7|TRBV7-9
TGTGCCAGCAGCTTAGTGGCGACAGGAAGGAGCTCCTACGAGCAGTACTTC
CASSLVATGRSSYEQYF
>many|.|TRBJ1-3|TRBV28
TGTGCCAGCAAGGACCGGCACTCTGGAAACACCATATATTTT
CASKDRHSGNTIYF
>.|.|TRBJ2-2|TRBV19
TGTGCCAGTAGCCCGACAGTAATGCACACCGGGGAGCTGTTTTTT
CASSPTVMHTGELFF
>.|.|TRBJ1-5|TRBV12-5
TGTGCTAGTGGTCCAGACCCCTGCGGCGGACGGGGGGGGCAGCCCCAGCATTTT
CASGPDPCGGRGGQPQHF
>few|.|TRBJ2-4|TRBV29-1
TGCAGCGTTGAAGATAGGAGGCAGGGGAACATTCAGTACTTC
CSVEDRRQGNIQYF
>few|TRBD2|TRBJ2-5|TRBV6-1
TGTGCCAGCAGTGCCCTAGCGGGGGGCGGCGAGACCCAGTACTTC
CASSALAGGGETQYF
>many|.|TRBJ1-4|TRBV6-2/TRBV6-3
TGTGCCAGCAGTCGACAGAGTGAAAAACTGTTTTTT
CASSRQSEKLFF
>many|TRBD1|TRBJ1-1|TRBV7-2
TGTGCCAGCAGCACGGGCCCGTGGACAGGGGGGGGGACTGAAGCTTTCTTT
CASSTGPWTGGGTEAFF
>.|TRBD1|TRBJ2-5|TRBV20-1
TGCAGTGCTAGAGGGACAGGGCAAGAGACCCAGTACTTC
CSARGTGQETQYF
>many|.|TRBJ2-3|TRBV30
TGTGCCTGGAGTGTAACGGGATCAGATACGCAGTATTTT
CAWSVTGSDTQYF
>.|TRBD1|TRBJ2-7|TRBV9
TGTGCCAGCAGCGTAGATGGACAGGACCACGAGCAGTACTTC
CASSVDGQDHEQYF
>.|.|TRBJ2-7|TRBV12-3/TRBV12-4
TGTGCCAGCAGTGGAGGGGGGTCAGCCTACGAGCAGTACTTC
CASSGGGSAYEQYF
>many|TRBD2|TRBJ2-1|TRBV7-3
TGTGCCAGCAGCCATGGGACTAGCGGGATAGATGAGCAGTTCTTC
CASSHGTSGIDEQFF
>few|.|TRBJ2-2|TRBV12-3/TRBV12-4
TGTGCCAGCAGTTTATCGTATCCGCGGGGCACCGGGGAGCTGTTTTTT
CASSLSYPRGTGELFF
>many|.|TRBJ1-6|TRBV11-2
TGTGCCAGCAGCTTTACCGGGGGCAATAATTCACCCCTCCACTTT
CASSFTGGNNSPLHF
>many|TRBD1|TRBJ1-2|TRBV5-6
TGTGCCAGCAGCCCAGGGACAGGGCCTAACTATGGCTACACCTTC
CASSPGTGPNYGYTF
>.|.|TRBJ1-1|TRBV6-2/TRBV6-3
TGTGCCAGCGCCAAAATAGGGACGCGGAACACTGAAGCTTTCTTT
CASAKIGTRNTEAFF
>many|.|TRBJ2-1|TRBV7-9
TGTGCCAGCAGCCTCCGGGACCGTGGCCACAATGAGCAGTTCTTC
CASSLRDRGHNEQFF
>.|.|TRBJ2-2|TRBV11-3
TGTGCCAGCAGCCCCCGGACTTCCGGGGAGCTGTTTTTT
CASSPRTSGELFF
>many|TRBD2|TRBJ2-1|TRBV12-3/TRBV12-4
TGTGCCAGCAGTCCCGGGGGGGCAGGGCTCACCTACAATGAGCAGTTCTTC
CASSPGGAGLTYNEQFF
>many|.|TRBJ2-7|TRBV12-3/TRBV12-4
TGTGCCAGCAGTTACGTTCTAGGTGAGCAGTACTTC
CASSYVLGEQYF
>many|.|TRBJ2-7|TRBV12-3/TRBV12-4
TGTGCCAGCCGGCATGGGGACCGCCGGACCTACGAGCAGTACTTC
CASRHGDRRTYEQYF
>.|.|TRBJ2-3|TRBV10-3
TGTGCCATCAGGATGGACAGTAGCACAGATACGCAGTATTTT
CAIRMDSSTDTQYF
>many|.|TRBJ1-5|TRBV18
TGTGCCAGCTCATCGGACAGCCGACAGCCCCAGCATTTT
CASSSDSRQPQHF
>many|TRBD1|TRBJ2-5|TRBV7-8
TGTGCCAGCAGCTCAGGGACAGGGGGCTGGGAGACCCAGTACTTC
CASSSGTGGWETQYF
>many|.|TRBJ1-5|TRBV12-3/TRBV12-4
TGTGCCAGCAGGAGGACATCTAGCAATCAGCCCCAGCATTTT
CASRRTSSNQPQHF
>.|TRBD1|TRBJ2-5|TRBV29-1
TGCAGCGTTGAAGATCTGGGGCTAACAGGGGCTGCTCTAATGGAGACCCAGTACTTC
CSVEDLGLTGAALMETQYF
>few|TRBD2|TRBJ2-4|TRBV6-1
TGTGCCAGCAGTGCCCAGGGACTAGCGGGAGAAAACATTCAGTACTTC
CASSAQGLAGENIQYF
>many|TRBD1|TRBJ2-5|TRBV24-1
TGTGCCACCAGTGATTTGACAGGGGGAGAAGAGACCCAGTACTTC
CATSDLTGGEETQYF
>many|.|TRBJ2-3|TRBV6-1
TGTGCCAGCAGTCTCGTTAATAGGGCAGATACGCAGTATTTT
CASSLVNRADTQYF
>few|TRBD1|TRBJ1-6|TRBV6-2/TRBV6-3
TGTGCCAGCAGTTACTCGGGACAGTATAATTCACCCCTCCACTTT
CASSYSGQYNSPLHF
>many|TRBD1|TRBJ2-3|TRBV30
TGTGCCTGGAGTCCCGGGACAGGTAGCACAGATACGCAGTATTTT
CAWSPGTGSTDTQYF
>many|TRBD1|TRBJ2-7|TRBV12-3/TRBV12-4
TGTGCCAGCGGGGGACAGGGCCCCTACGAGCAGTACTTC
CASGGQGPYEQYF
>few|.|TRBJ1-2|TRBV7-9
TGTGCCAGCAGAAAAGAGGGGGGGCCGAACGGTGGCTACACCTTC
CASRKEGGPNGGYTF
>many|.|TRBJ2-1|TRBV13
TGTGCCAGTCAAGGGGATTCGGGGGAGCAGTTCTTC
CASQGDSGEQFF
>.|TRBD1|TRBJ2-7|TRBV27
TGTGCCAGCAGTTCAAGACAGGGTTGGAGAGGCGAGCAGTACTTC
CASSSRQGWRGEQYF
>many|.|TRBJ2-7|TRBV7-8
TGTGCCAGCAGCCCGCAGGGAGGATCTAACGAGCAGTACTTC
CASSPQGGSNEQYF
>many|TRBD2|TRBJ2-5|TRBV4-3
TGCGCCAGCAGCCAAGCCCCCGTGCTAGCGGAGCCGTGGGAGACCCAGTACTTC
CASSQAPVLAEPWETQYF
>many|TRBD1|TRBJ2-1|TRBV6-1
TGTGCCAGCAGTAGAACGGGACAGGGTCCTGAGCAGTTCTTC
CASSRTGQGPEQFF
>.|.|TRBJ1-1|TRBV19
TGTGCCAGTTCCTCCACCAGGGACCTTTCGAACACTGAAGCTTTCTTT
CASSSTRDLSNTEAFF
>.|.|TRBJ1-1|TRBV28
TGTGCCAGCAGCCTGGACAGCCTAATGAACACTGAAGCCTTCTTT
CASSLDSLMNTEAFF
>many|TRBD1|TRBJ1-1|TRBV11-2
TGTGCCAGCAGCTTAGGTCGGGGGACAGCCATGAACACTGAAGCTTTCTTT
CASSLGRGTAMNTEAFF
>.|.|TRBJ2-7|TRBV3-1
TGTGCCAGCAGCCAAGACCGAGGCAGGTTCTACGAGCAGTACTTC
CASSQDRGRFYEQYF
>many|TRBD1|TRBJ2-1|TRBV5-1
TGCGCCAGCAGCCGCGCGGGACAGGGGTACAGTGAGCAGTTCTTC
CASSRAGQGYSEQFF
>many|.|TRBJ2-1|TRBV2
TGTGCCAGCAGGACTGAACTAATTGAGCAGTTCTTC
CASRTELIEQFF
>many|TRBD1|TRBJ2-7|TRBV27
TGTGCCAGCAGTTTAGGACCTTGGACAGGCTATGACGAGCAGTACTTC
CASSLGPWTGYDEQYF
>.|.|TRBJ1-6|TRBV20-1
TGCAGTGCTAGTCGGGACGGCAATTCACCCCTCCACTTT
CSASRDGNSPLHF
>many|.|TRBJ2-2|TRBV20-1
TGCAGTGCTAATAGCGGTGGAGACACCGGGGAGCTGTTTTTT
CSANSGGDTGELFF